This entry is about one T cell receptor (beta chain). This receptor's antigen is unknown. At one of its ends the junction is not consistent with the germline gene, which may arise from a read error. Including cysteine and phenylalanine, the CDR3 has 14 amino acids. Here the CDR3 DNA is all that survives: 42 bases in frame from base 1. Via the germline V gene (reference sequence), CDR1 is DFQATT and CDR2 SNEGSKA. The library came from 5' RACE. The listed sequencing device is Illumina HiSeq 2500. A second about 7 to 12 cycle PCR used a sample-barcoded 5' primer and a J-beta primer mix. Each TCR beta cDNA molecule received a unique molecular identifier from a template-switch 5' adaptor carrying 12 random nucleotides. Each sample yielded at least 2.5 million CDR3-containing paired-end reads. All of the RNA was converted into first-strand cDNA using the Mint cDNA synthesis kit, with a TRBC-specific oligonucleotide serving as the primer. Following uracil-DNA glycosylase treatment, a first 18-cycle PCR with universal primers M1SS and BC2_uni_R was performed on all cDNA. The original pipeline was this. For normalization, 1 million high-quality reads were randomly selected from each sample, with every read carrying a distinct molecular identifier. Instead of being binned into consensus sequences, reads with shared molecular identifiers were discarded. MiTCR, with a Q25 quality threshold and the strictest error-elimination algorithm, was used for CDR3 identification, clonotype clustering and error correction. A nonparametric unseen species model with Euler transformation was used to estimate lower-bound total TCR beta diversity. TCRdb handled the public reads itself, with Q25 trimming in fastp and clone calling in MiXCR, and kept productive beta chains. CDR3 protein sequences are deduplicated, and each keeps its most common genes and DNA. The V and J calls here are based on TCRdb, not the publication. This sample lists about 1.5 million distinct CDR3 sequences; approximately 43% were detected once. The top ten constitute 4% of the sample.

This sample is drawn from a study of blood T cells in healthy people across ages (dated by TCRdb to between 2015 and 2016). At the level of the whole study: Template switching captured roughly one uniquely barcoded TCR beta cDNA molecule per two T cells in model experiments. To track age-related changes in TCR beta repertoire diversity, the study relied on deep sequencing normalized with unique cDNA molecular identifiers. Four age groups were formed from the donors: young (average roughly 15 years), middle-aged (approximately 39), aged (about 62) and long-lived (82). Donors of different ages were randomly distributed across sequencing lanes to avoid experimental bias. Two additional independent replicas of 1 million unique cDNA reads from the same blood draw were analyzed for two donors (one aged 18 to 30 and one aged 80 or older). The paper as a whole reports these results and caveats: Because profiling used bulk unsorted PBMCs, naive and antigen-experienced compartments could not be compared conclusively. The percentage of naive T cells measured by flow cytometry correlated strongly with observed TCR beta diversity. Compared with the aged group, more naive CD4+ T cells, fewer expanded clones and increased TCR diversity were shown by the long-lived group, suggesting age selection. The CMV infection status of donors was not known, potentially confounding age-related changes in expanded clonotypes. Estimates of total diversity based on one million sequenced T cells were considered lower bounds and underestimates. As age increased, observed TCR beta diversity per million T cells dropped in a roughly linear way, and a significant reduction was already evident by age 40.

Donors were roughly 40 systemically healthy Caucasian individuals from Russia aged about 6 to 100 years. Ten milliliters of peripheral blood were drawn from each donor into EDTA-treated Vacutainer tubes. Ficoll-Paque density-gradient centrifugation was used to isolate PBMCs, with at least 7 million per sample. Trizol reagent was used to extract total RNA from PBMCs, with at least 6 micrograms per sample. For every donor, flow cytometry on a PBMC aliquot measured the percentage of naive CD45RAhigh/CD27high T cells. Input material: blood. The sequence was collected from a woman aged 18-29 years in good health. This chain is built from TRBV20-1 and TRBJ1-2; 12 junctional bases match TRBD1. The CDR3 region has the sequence CSALAGQGAYDYTF. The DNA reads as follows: TGCAGTGCTCTAGCGGGACAGGGGGCTTATGACTACACCTTC.